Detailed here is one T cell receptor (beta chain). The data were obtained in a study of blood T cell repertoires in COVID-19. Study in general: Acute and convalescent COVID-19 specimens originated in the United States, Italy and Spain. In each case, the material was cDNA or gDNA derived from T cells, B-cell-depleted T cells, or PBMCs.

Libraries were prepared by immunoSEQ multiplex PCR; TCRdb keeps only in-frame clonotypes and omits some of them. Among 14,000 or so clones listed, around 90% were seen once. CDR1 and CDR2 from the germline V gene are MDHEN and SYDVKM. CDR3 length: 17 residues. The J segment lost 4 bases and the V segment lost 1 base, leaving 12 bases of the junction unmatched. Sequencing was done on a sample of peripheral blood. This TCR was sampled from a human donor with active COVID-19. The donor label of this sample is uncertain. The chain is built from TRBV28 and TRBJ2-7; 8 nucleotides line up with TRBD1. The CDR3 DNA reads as TGTGCCAGCAGTTTATCCAGCGGACAGGGAATCAGTTACGAGCAGTACTTC. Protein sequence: CASSLSSGQGISYEQYF.